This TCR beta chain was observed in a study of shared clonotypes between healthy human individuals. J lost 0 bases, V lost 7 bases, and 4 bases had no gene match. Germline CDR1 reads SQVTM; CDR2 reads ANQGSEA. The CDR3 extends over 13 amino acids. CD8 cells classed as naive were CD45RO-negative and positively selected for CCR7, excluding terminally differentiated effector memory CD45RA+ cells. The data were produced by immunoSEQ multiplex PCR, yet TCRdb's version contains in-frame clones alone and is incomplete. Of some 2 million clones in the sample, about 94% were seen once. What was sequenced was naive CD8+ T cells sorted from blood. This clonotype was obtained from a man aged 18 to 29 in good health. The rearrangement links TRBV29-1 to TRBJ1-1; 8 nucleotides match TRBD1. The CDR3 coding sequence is TGCAGCGCAGACAGGGGTTTGAACACTGAAGCTTTCTTT. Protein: CSADRGLNTEAFF.